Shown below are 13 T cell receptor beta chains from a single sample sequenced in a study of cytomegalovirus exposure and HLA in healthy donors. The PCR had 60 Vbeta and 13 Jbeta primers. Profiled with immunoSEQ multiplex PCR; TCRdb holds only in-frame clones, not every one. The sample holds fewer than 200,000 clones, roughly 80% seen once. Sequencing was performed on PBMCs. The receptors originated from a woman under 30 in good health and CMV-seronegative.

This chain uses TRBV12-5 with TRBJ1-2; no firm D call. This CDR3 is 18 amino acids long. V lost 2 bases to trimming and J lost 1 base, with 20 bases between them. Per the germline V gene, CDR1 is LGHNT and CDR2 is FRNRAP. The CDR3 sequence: CASGLSRSSEENNYGYTF. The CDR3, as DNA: TGTGCTAGTGGTTTGTCTCGGAGCTCCGAAGAGAATAACTATGGCTACACCTTC.

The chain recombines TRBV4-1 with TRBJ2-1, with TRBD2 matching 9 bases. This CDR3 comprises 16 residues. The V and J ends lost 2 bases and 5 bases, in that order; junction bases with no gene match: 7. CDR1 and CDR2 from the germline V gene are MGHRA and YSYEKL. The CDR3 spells CASSQPTSGAHNEQFF. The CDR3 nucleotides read TGCGCCAGCAGCCAACCGACTAGCGGAGCACACAATGAGCAGTTCTTC.

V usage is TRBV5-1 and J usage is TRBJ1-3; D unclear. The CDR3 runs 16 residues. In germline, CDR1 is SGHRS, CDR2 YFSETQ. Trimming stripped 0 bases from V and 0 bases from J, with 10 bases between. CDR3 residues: CASSLGEAVSGNTIYF. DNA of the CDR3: TGCGCCAGCAGCTTGGGTGAGGCAGTCTCTGGAAACACCATATATTTT.

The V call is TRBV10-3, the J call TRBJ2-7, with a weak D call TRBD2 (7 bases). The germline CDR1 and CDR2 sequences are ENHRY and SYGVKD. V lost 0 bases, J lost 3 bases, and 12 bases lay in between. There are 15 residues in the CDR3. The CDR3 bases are TGTGCCATCAGTGAGTCCCGGGGGGCTTTCTACGAGCAGTACTTC. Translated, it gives CAISESRGAFYEQYF.

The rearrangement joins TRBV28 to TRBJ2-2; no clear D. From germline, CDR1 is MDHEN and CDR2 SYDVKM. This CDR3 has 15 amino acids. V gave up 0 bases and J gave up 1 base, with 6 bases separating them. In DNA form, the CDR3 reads TGTGCCAGCAGTTTATGGCCAGGGAACACCGGGGAGCTGTTTTTT. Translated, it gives CASSLWPGNTGELFF.

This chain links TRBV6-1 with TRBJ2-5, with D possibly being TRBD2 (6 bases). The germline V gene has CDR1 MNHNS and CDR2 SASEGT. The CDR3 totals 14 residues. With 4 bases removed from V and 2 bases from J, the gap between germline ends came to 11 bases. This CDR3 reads CASSGPGRQETQYF. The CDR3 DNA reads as TGTGCCAGCAGTGGGCCGGGGAGGCAAGAGACCCAGTACTTC.

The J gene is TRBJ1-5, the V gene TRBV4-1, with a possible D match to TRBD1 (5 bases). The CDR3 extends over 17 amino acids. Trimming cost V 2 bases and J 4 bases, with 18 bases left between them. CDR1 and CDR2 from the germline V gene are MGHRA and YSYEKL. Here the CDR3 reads CASSQTGRDGSNQPQHF. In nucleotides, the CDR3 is TGCGCCAGCAGCCAAACCGGCCGGGACGGGAGTAATCAGCCCCAGCATTTT.

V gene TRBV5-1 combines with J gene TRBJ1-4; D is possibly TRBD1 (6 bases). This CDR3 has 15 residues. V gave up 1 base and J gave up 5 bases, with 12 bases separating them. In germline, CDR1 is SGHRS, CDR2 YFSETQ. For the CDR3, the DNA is TGCGCCAGCAGCTTGTTAGGGGGGGCAAATGAAAAACTGTTTTTT. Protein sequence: CASSLLGGANEKLFF.

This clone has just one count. The CDR3 here is CASSQWVTSGRPEQFF. In nucleotides, the CDR3 is TGTGCCAGCAGCCAATGGGTTACTAGCGGGAGACCGGAGCAGTTCTTC. V and J are TRBV14 and TRBJ2-1; TRBD2 aligns across 11 bases. With 2 bases clipped from V and 10 bases from J, the junction kept 10 bases outside the gene matches. The germline gives CDR1 SGHDN, CDR2 FVKESK. The CDR3 runs to 16 residues.

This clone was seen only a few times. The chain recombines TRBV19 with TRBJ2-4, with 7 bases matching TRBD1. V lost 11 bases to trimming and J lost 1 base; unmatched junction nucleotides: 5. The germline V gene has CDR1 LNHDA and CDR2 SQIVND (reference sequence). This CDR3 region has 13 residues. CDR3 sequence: CAATDRAKNIQYF. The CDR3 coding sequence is TGTGCCGCTACGGACAGGGCCAAAAACATTCAGTACTTC.

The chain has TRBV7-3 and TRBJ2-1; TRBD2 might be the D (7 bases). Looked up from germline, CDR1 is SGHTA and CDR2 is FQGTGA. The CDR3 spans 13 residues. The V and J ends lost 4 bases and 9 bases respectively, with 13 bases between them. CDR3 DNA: TGTGCCAGCAGCTCCGGGGGGCGGGGTGAGCAGTTCTTC. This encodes CASSSGGRGEQFF.

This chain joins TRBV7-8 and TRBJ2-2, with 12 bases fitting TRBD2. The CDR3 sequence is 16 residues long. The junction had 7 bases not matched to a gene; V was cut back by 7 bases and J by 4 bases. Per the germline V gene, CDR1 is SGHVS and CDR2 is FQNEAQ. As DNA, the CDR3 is TGTGCCAGCATTCCTAGCGGGAGGGCCGGCACCGGGGAGCTGTTTTTT. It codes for CASIPSGRAGTGELFF.

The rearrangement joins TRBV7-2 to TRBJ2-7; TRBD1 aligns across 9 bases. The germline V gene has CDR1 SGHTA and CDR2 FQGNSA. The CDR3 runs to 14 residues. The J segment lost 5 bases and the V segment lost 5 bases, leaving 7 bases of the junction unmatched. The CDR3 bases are TGTGCCAGCAGCCCAAGACAGGGGGGGAACGAGCAGTACTTC. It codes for CASSPRQGGNEQYF.